The clone carrying this T cell receptor beta chain was picked up many times. The entry originates in a study of T cells in Graves' hyperthyroidism and ophthalmopathy. This CDR3 has 14 amino acids. The V gene's germline CDR1 is MNHEY and CDR2 SVGEGT. The ends lost 6 bases at V and 2 bases at J; junction bases unmatched: 3. Diagnosing involved the use of clinical symptoms, serum thyroxine and TRAb, thyroid ultrasound and orbital computed tomography. Amplification of TCR beta CDR3 regions used RNA as the template. The HTBI primer set served for first-round RT-PCR of the TCR CDR3. In TCRdb, the multiplex PCR reads were re-called with MiXCR into one record per CDR3 protein. The repertoire holds some 510,000 distinct CDR3 sequences, with under 25% as singletons.

Material for sequencing was blood. The V and J genes are TRBV6-2 or TRBV6-3 and TRBJ2-7; 11 bases are a match to TRBD2. The TCR sequence derives from a young man with Graves' hyperthyroidism. CDR3 in DNA: TGTGCCAGCAGGGGGACTAGCGGTCCCTACGAGCAGTACTTC. Translated, it gives CASRGTSGPYEQYF.